This TCR beta chain was found in a study of CD8 T cells in Susac syndrome. Looked up from germline, CDR1 is LGHNA and CDR2 is YSLEER. The CDR3 is 14 amino acids. Unmatched junction bases numbered 4, after V lost 5 bases and J lost 3 bases. Random hexamers were used to reverse transcribe roughly 0.45 to 1 ug of RNA. The CDR3 of TCR beta was amplified by immunoSEQ multiplex PCR across 54 Vbeta and 13 Jbeta. TCRdb re-derived calls from the immunoSEQ multiplex PCR reads in MiXCR, one entry per CDR3 protein. The data hold some 300,000 distinct CDR3 sequences, with 70% to 90% observed a single time. The sample was CD8+ T cells from PBMCs. This clonotype originated in a human donor with multiple sclerosis. This chain links TRBV4-3 with TRBJ1-1; 9 bases are shared with TRBD1. As DNA, the CDR3 is TGCGCCAGCAGCTACCGGGACAGGGACACTGAAGCTTTCTTT. Translated: CASSYRDRDTEAFF.